Listed below are T cell receptor beta chains from one sample, sequenced in a study of OX40 agonist ivuxolimab in advanced cancers. Sequenced by immunoSEQ multiplex PCR; TCRdb stores in-frame clones only, minus some. The table records tens of thousands of clones, nearly 90% of them present only once. The specimen was CD4+ or CD8+ T cells sorted from blood, collected in a trial of the OX40 agonist ivuxolimab. The receptors stem from an adult with an advanced solid tumor such as melanoma, head and neck, liver or kidney cancer. Both conserved end residues are part of each CDR3. D genes are given only for firm matches. Part of the rows lack a size; the others show once, few, many or a class for expanded clones.

v_call	d_call	j_call	clone_size	cdr3_aa	cdr3_nt
TRBV27	.	TRBJ1-1	.	CASSLIGGHGTEAFF	TGTGCCAGCAGTTTAATAGGGGGGCATGGCACTGAAGCTTTCTTT
TRBV28	.	TRBJ2-2	.	CASSFPGGGTGELFF	TGTGCCAGCAGTTTCCCCGGGGGTGGCACCGGGGAGCTGTTTTTT
TRBV29-1	.	TRBJ2-5	once	CSLRTEETQYF	TGCAGCCTCCGGACGGAAGAGACCCAGTACTTC
TRBV5-4	.	TRBJ2-1	.	CASSSSLGSPHEQFF	TGTGCCAGCAGCTCCTCTCTCGGGTCCCCCCATGAGCAGTTCTTC
TRBV7-9	.	TRBJ1-1	.	CASSLDGGVEAFF	TGTGCCAGCAGCTTAGATGGGGGGGTTGAAGCTTTCTTT
TRBV4-3	.	TRBJ2-2	.	CASSQARNTGELFF	TGCGCCAGCAGCCAAGCTCGGAACACCGGGGAGCTGTTTTTT
TRBV28	TRBD1	TRBJ1-3	.	CASSQTGKAGNTIYF	TGTGCCAGCAGTCAGACAGGGAAGGCTGGAAACACCATATATTTT
TRBV13	TRBD1	TRBJ1-3	.	CASSLGTGGTGNTIYF	TGTGCCAGCAGCTTAGGAACAGGGGGCACGGGAAACACCATATATTTT
TRBV7-9	TRBD1	TRBJ1-2	.	CASSLPGQEPNRLYGYTF	TGTGCCAGCAGCTTACCTGGACAGGAACCCAACCGTCTCTATGGCTACACCTTC
TRBV12-5	.	TRBJ1-5	.	CASGLVLDSSNQPQHF	TGTGCTAGTGGTTTGGTCCTGGACAGTAGCAATCAGCCCCAGCATTTT
TRBV7-2	.	TRBJ2-1	.	CASSLGDPSYNEQFF	TGTGCCAGCAGTTTGGGGGATCCCTCCTACAATGAGCAGTTCTTC
TRBV6-6	.	TRBJ2-7	.	CASSYSNEQYF	TGTGCCAGCAGTTACTCAAACGAGCAGTACTTC
TRBV13	.	TRBJ1-6	.	CASSFRASSYNSPLHF	TGTGCCAGCAGCTTCAGGGCCAGCTCCTATAATTCACCCCTCCACTTT
TRBV19	TRBD2	TRBJ2-2	.	CASSRGGTGELFF	TGTGCCAGTAGTCGCGGGGGCACCGGGGAGCTGTTTTTT
TRBV7-9	TRBD1	TRBJ2-3	.	CASSGDRDSTDTQYF	TGTGCCAGCAGCGGAGACAGGGATAGCACAGATACGCAGTATTTT
TRBV7-9	.	TRBJ1-1	once	CASSPPERGGTEAFF	TGTGCCAGCAGCCCTCCGGAGCGGGGGGGCACTGAAGCTTTCTTT
TRBV6-5	.	TRBJ2-5	.	CASSYSGVGTQYF	TGTGCCAGCAGTTACTCCGGGGTCGGGACCCAGTACTTC
TRBV11-1	.	TRBJ2-3	.	CASSTGRLTQYF	TGTGCCAGCAGCACAGGCAGGCTTACGCAGTATTTT
TRBV7-6	.	TRBJ2-1	.	CASSFRDYPYNEQFF	TGTGCCAGCAGCTTTCGCGACTACCCCTACAATGAGCAGTTCTTC
TRBV11-2	.	TRBJ2-7	many	CASSIRPGHAGEYF	TGTGCCAGCAGCATACGGCCGGGACACGCCGGGGAGTACTTC
TRBV25-1	TRBD2	TRBJ2-1	.	CASRGLAGVFWEQFF	TGTGCCAGCAGGGGACTAGCGGGGGTGTTTTGGGAGCAGTTCTTC
TRBV4-3	.	TRBJ1-1	.	CASSQDEGAWNTEAFF	TGCGCCAGCAGCCAAGATGAGGGTGCTTGGAACACTGAAGCTTTCTTT
TRBV7-9	TRBD2	TRBJ2-3	few	CASSSPGGIHTQYF	TGTGCCAGCAGCTCCCCCGGGGGGATTCATACGCAGTATTTT
TRBV15	TRBD1	TRBJ2-3	.	CATGDRDRGSLVDTQYF	TGTGCCACTGGAGACCGGGACAGGGGAAGTTTGGTAGATACGCAGTATTTT
TRBV4-3	.	TRBJ2-3	.	CASSHPDTQYF	TGCGCCAGCAGCCACCCGGATACGCAGTATTTT
TRBV15	TRBD1	TRBJ2-5	.	CATSRTGNQETQYF	TGTGCCACCAGCAGGACAGGGAACCAAGAGACCCAGTACTTC
TRBV6-6	.	TRBJ1-3	.	CASSYIAPISGNTIYF	TGTGCCAGCAGTTACATAGCCCCCATCTCTGGAAACACCATATATTTT
TRBV5-1	.	TRBJ2-1	.	CASSLGLDSSYNEQFF	TGCGCCAGCAGCTTGGGACTAGATAGCTCCTACAATGAGCAGTTCTTC
TRBV7-3	TRBD1	TRBJ2-6	.	CASSMTGSLSGANVLTF	TGTGCCAGCAGCATGACAGGGTCCCTCTCTGGGGCCAACGTCCTGACTTTC
TRBV29-1	.	TRBJ2-3	once	CSVERGEADTQYF	TGCAGCGTTGAACGCGGGGAGGCAGATACGCAGTATTTT
TRBV15	.	TRBJ1-1	.	CATSTPRGLNTEAFF	TGTGCCACCAGCACGCCCCGGGGCTTGAACACTGAAGCTTTCTTT
TRBV4-1	TRBD1	TRBJ2-7	once	CASSHPGTGTYEQYF	TGCGCCAGCAGCCACCCGGGGACAGGGACCTACGAGCAGTACTTC
TRBV28	.	TRBJ2-5	.	CASSARAHQETQYF	TGTGCCAGCAGTGCCAGAGCGCACCAAGAGACCCAGTACTTC
TRBV7-9	TRBD1	TRBJ2-7	.	CASSFSTGQGAYEQYF	TGTGCCAGCAGCTTCAGTACAGGACAGGGGGCCTACGAGCAGTACTTC
TRBV7-8	.	TRBJ2-5	.	CASSLVVRGGIETQYF	TGTGCCAGCAGCTTAGTGGTCAGGGGCGGGATAGAGACCCAGTACTTC
TRBV28	.	TRBJ2-7	.	CASSPARTYEQYF	TGTGCCAGCAGCCCGGCGCGGACCTACGAGCAGTACTTC
TRBV4-3	.	TRBJ2-7	few	CASSQDWGDSYEQYF	TGCGCCAGCAGCCAAGATTGGGGAGACTCCTACGAGCAGTACTTC
TRBV19	.	TRBJ1-2	.	CASSISPGYGYTF	TGTGCCAGTAGTATATCGCCAGGGTATGGCTACACCTTC
TRBV18	.	TRBJ1-1	.	CASSPPEESGWDTEAFF	TGTGCCAGCTCACCACCGGAGGAGTCAGGTTGGGACACTGAAGCTTTCTTT
TRBV27	.	TRBJ2-3	.	CASSLGTATQYF	TGTGCCAGCAGTTTAGGGACGGCTACGCAGTATTTT
TRBV2	.	TRBJ1-2	.	CASSEVPGADQGLGGYTF	TGTGCCAGCAGTGAAGTCCCGGGAGCCGACCAGGGCTTAGGTGGCTACACCTTC
TRBV11-1	.	TRBJ1-2	.	CASSSDLVGYGYTF	TGTGCCAGCAGCTCTGACCTCGTCGGCTATGGCTACACCTTC
TRBV4-1	.	TRBJ1-4	.	CASSLTGAPNEKLFF	TGCGCCAGCAGCCTTACCGGGGCGCCTAATGAAAAACTGTTTTTT
TRBV5-8	.	TRBJ2-1	.	CASSLVAGGNNEQFF	TGTGCCAGCAGCTTGGTGGCAGGGGGGAACAATGAGCAGTTCTTC
TRBV5-7	.	TRBJ1-1	.	CASLNIPTGPGRLNTEAFF	TGTGCCAGCCTAAATATACCGACAGGACCCGGCCGATTGAACACTGAAGCTTTCTTT
TRBV28	.	TRBJ1-5	.	CASSSLAGYQPQHF	TGTGCCAGCAGTTCCCTTGCCGGGTATCAGCCCCAGCATTTT
TRBV4-3	.	TRBJ1-3	.	CASSQSKGSGNTIYF	TGCGCCAGCAGCCAATCGAAGGGGTCTGGAAACACCATATATTTT